Reported below is one T cell receptor (beta chain). Authors' data handling: Reference gene primer amplification gave estimated nucleated cell counts. Libraries were prepared by immunoSEQ multiplex PCR; TCRdb keeps only in-frame clonotypes and omits some of them. That table supplies the V and J calls and clone size; D and trimming were determined from the DNA. Of approximately 200,000 clones listed, about nine tenths were seen once; the top ten hold approximately 2%. This specimen comes from a study of blood T cell repertoires in COVID-19. Study overall: T cells, B-cell-depleted T cells, or PBMCs supplied cDNA or gDNA.

Those who participated ranged in age from 18 to 89 years and resided in about two dozen US areas. Recovered status applied to Cohort 3 donors who had two consecutive negative PCRs. It also applied to those with clearance or with symptom resolution. This CDR3 has 15 residues. The V and J ends lost 7 bases and 4 bases, in that order; junction bases with no gene match: 11. Germline V gene lookup returns CDR1 SGHAT and CDR2 FQNNGV. The chain joins TRBV11-2 to TRBJ1-1; 8 bases fit TRBD1. This receptor was taken from a woman aged 30 to 39 who had recovered from COVID-19. The specimen sequenced was PBMCs or T cells enriched from blood (not recorded which). The CDR3 nucleotides read TGTGCCAGCACTAGGGGGCAGGGGGCTAGCACTGAAGCTTTCTTT. Translating it yields CASTRGQGASTEAFF.